What follows are 29 T cell receptor beta chains derived from one specimen sequenced in a study of blood T cell repertoires in COVID-19. Repertoires were generated with immunoSEQ multiplex PCR, while TCRdb's copy carries only in-frame clones and drops some. Among 80,000 to 90,000 clones listed, 87% were seen once. Sequencing was done on a sample of peripheral blood. All receptors come from a man aged 55 to 69 with acute or convalescent COVID-19.

J is TRBJ1-1 and V is TRBV4-2; D possibly corresponds to TRBD1 (6 bases). The CDR3 has 16 amino acids. Germline CDR1 is LGHNA and CDR2 is YNFKEQ. Between the trimmed V and J ends, which lost 1 base and 0 bases, there was a span of 12 bases. The CDR3 nucleotides are TGTGCCAGCAGCCAAGCCCCGGGACAACTGAACACTGAAGCTTTCTTT. Translating it yields CASSQAPGQLNTEAFF.

The chain uses TRBV11-2 and TRBJ1-2; 10 bases are a match to TRBD1. Germline V gene lookup returns CDR1 SGHAT and CDR2 FQNNGV. Unmatched junction bases numbered 5, after V lost 5 bases and J lost 5 bases. The CDR3 has 14 amino acids. The CDR3 is CASSRQGAEYGYTF. CDR3 in DNA: TGTGCCAGCAGCCGACAGGGGGCGGAATATGGCTACACCTTC.

The V gene is TRBV11-2, the J gene TRBJ2-7; 8 nucleotides line up with TRBD1. The CDR3 extends over 15 amino acids. V shed 3 bases, J shed 6 bases, and the junction held 10 bases outside the gene matches. Germline V gives CDR1 SGHAT, CDR2 FQNNGV. The chain's CDR3 is CASSLRGAGGGEQYF. The DNA for the CDR3 is TGTGCCAGCAGCTTGAGGGGGGCAGGGGGCGGCGAGCAGTACTTC. Full variable domain (rest looked up from reference TRBV11-2 and TRBJ2-7): EAGVAQSPRYKIIEKRQSVAFWCNPISGHATLYWYQQILGQGPKLLIQFQNNGVVDDSQLPKDRFSAERLKGVDSTLKIQPAKLEDSAVYLCASSLRGAGGGEQYFGPGTRLTVT.

The CDR3 DNA follows: TGTGCCACCAGCAGAGAACGAGGACAGGGAACGAGCACAGATACGCAGTATTTT. It translates to CATSRERGQGTSTDTQYF. The chain links TRBV15 to TRBJ2-3; 8 nucleotides agree with TRBD1. CDR1 is LNHNV and CDR2 is YYDKDF in the germline V gene (reference sequence). The CDR3 totals 18 residues. The ends lost 0 bases at V and 0 bases at J; junction bases unmatched: 8.

J is TRBJ2-3 and V is TRBV7-8, with D possibly being TRBD1 (6 bases). This CDR3 spans 14 amino acids. V lost 1 base to trimming and J lost 4 bases, with 9 bases between them. Germline CDR1 is SGHVS and CDR2 is FQNEAQ. The chain's CDR3 is CASSLEGVADTQYF. CDR3 coding DNA: TGTGCCAGCAGCTTAGAGGGGGTTGCAGATACGCAGTATTTT.

The chain is built from TRBV2 and TRBJ1-2; 7 positions match TRBD1. V was pared by 3 bases and J by 7 bases, with 5 bases of the junction left unmatched. CDR3 length: 13 amino acids. CDR1 and CDR2 (germline): SNHLY, FYNNEI. The CDR3 protein is CASSDRQGVGYTF. In DNA form, the CDR3 reads TGTGCCAGCAGTGACAGACAGGGTGTTGGCTACACCTTC. The variable domain in full, with the rest retrieved from reference TRBV2 and TRBJ1-2, is EPEVTQTPSHQVTQMGQEVILRCVPISNHLYFYWYRQILGQKVEFLVSFYNNEISEKSEIFDDQFSVERPDGSNFTLKIRSTKLEDSAMYFCASSDRQGVGYTFGSGTRLTVV.

The chain uses TRBV18 and TRBJ2-5, with 12 bases aligning to TRBD1. The CDR3 has 16 residues. CDR1 and CDR2 (germline): KGHSH, LQKENI. With V trimmed by 4 bases and J by 5 bases, 8 bases remained unmatched. The CDR3 reads CASSLSGQGARETQYF. CDR3 DNA: TGTGCCAGCTCACTATCGGGACAGGGGGCCCGGGAGACCCAGTACTTC.

The chain is built from TRBV6-5 and TRBJ2-5; perhaps TRBD2 as D (5 bases). This CDR3 region has 16 residues. Deletions cut 0 bases from V and 4 bases from J, with 15 bases between. Germline V gene sequence: CDR1 MNHEY, CDR2 SVGAGI. CDR3 region: CASSYSAAAGRETQYF. In nucleotides, the CDR3 is TGTGCCAGCAGTTACTCAGCAGCGGCGGGTCGAGAGACCCAGTACTTC.

The J gene is TRBJ2-1, the V gene TRBV2; 10 bases are shared with TRBD2. This CDR3 comprises 18 residues. CDR1 and CDR2 (germline): SNHLY, FYNNEI. With 3 bases clipped from V and 2 bases from J, the junction kept 10 bases outside the gene matches. CDR3 in amino acids: CASSDPNYSGGTYNEQFF. The CDR3 DNA reads as TGTGCCAGCAGTGATCCCAATTATAGCGGGGGGACCTACAATGAGCAGTTCTTC.

The rearrangement joins TRBV20-1 to TRBJ2-7, with D perhaps matching TRBD1 (5 bases). This CDR3 has 11 amino acids. V gave up 3 bases and J gave up 3 bases, with 6 bases separating them. From germline, CDR1 is DFQATT and CDR2 SNEGSKA (reference sequence). The DNA for the CDR3 is TGCAGTGCTAGCAGGGACTACGAGCAGTACTTC. Its protein product is CSASRDYEQYF.

The chain joins TRBV5-4 to TRBJ1-6, with a weak D call TRBD1 (6 bases). CDR3 length: 15 amino acids. Trimming stripped 4 bases from V and 6 bases from J, with 14 bases between. Germline V lookup: CDR1 SGHNT, CDR2 YYREEE (reference sequence). DNA for the CDR3: TGTGCCAGCAGCCTACAGGGTCGACGTAATTCACCCCTCCACTTT. This codes for CASSLQGRRNSPLHF.

In its sample, this clone was seen once. The chain couples TRBV2 to TRBJ2-5, with D tentatively TRBD2 (5 bases). The V gene lost 4 bases and the J gene lost 7 bases, with 13 bases spanning the gap. The CDR3 covers 13 residues. The V gene's germline CDR1 is SNHLY and CDR2 FYNNEI. The CDR3 DNA is TGTGCCAGCAGTGTGAGAGGGATGGTGACCCAGTACTTC. Its protein product is CASSVRGMVTQYF. Full variable domain (outside the CDR3, taken from reference TRBV2 and TRBJ2-5): EPEVTQTPSHQVTQMGQEVILRCVPISNHLYFYWYRQILGQKVEFLVSFYNNEISEKSEIFDDQFSVERPDGSNFTLKIRSTKLEDSAMYFCASSVRGMVTQYFGPGTRLLVL.

The rearrangement joins TRBV6-2 or TRBV6-3 to TRBJ1-6; D ambiguous. Germline CDR1 MNHEY, CDR2 SVGEGT. V was clipped by 4 bases and J by 1 base, with 8 bases between them. The length of the CDR3 is 15 residues. The CDR3, as DNA: TGTGCCAGCAGTTCTCATGCGTCCTATAATTCACCCCTCCACTTT. Amino acid sequence: CASSSHASYNSPLHF.

CDR3 sequence (DNA): TGTGCCAGCAGCCAGGAAGACAGCCCCTACAATGAGCAGTTCTTC. Translating gives CASSQEDSPYNEQFF. This chain joins TRBV3-1 (or the pseudogene TRBV3-2) and TRBJ2-1; a weak D match, TRBD1 (5 bases). The CDR3 contains 15 residues. V dropped 3 bases and J dropped 2 bases, with 11 bases sitting between them. In germline, CDR1 is LGHDT, CDR2 YNNKEL (reference sequence).

The CDR3 bases are TGTGCCAGCAGCCTCCCAGGGTATAATTCACCCCTCCACTTT. It is translated as CASSLPGYNSPLHF. The chain uses TRBV14 and TRBJ1-6, with a possible D match to TRBD1 (5 bases). The germline gives CDR1 SGHDN, CDR2 FVKESK. This CDR3 is built from 14 residues. V lost 4 bases, J lost 4 bases, and 8 bases lay in between.

In its sample, this clone was seen once. The J gene is TRBJ2-7, the V gene TRBV18, with D maybe TRBD1 (7 bases). V was clipped by 5 bases and J by 6 bases, with 17 bases between them. The CDR3 covers 14 residues. Germline V gene lookup returns CDR1 KGHSH and CDR2 LQKENI. CDR3: CASSILAGGSEQYF. The CDR3 DNA reads as TGTGCCAGCTCAATCTTAGCAGGGGGGTCCGAGCAGTACTTC. Together with reference TRBV18 and TRBJ2-7, the CDR3 gives the full variable domain: NAGVMQNPRHLVRRRGQEARLRCSPMKGHSHVYWYRQLPEEGLKFMVYLQKENIIDESGMPKERFSAEFPKEGPSILRIQQVVRGDSAAYFCASSILAGGSEQYFGPGTRLTVT.

The chain joins TRBV5-4 to TRBJ2-5; TRBD1 is a possible D gene (5 bases). CDR3 length: 12 residues. Trimming took off 4 bases at V and 6 bases at J, with 10 bases between the two ends. Per germline, CDR1 SGHNT and CDR2 YYREEE (reference sequence). The CDR3 sequence: CASSMQGQTQYF. Here the CDR3 DNA reads TGTGCCAGCAGCATGCAGGGCCAGACCCAGTACTTC.

The chain joins TRBV7-2 to TRBJ1-6; D not certain. Trimming left V 5 bases short and J 7 bases short, with 9 bases between. Looked up from germline, CDR1 is SGHTA and CDR2 is FQGNSA. The length of the CDR3 is 13 residues. CDR3: CASSRDENSPLHF. The CDR3, as DNA: TGTGCCAGCAGCCGAGATGAGAATTCACCCCTCCACTTT.

The chain carries TRBV7-2 and TRBJ2-5; 7 bases map to TRBD1. The trim removed 5 bases at V and 1 base at J, leaving 13 bases unmatched. Germline V gives CDR1 SGHTA, CDR2 FQGNSA. The CDR3 has 17 amino acids. The CDR3 nucleotides are TGTGCCAGCAGCCTCCGAGGGGGCAGCGGCACCCAAGAGACCCAGTACTTC. Encoded protein: CASSLRGGSGTQETQYF.

This clone has a single count. The CDR3, as DNA: TGTGCCAGCAGCCCGGGGTCGCGGACCTCTGGGGCCAACGTCCTGACTTTC. Protein: CASSPGSRTSGANVLTF. This sequence joins TRBV5-4 and TRBJ2-6, with D possibly TRBD2 on 5 matching bases. Germline V gives CDR1 SGHNT, CDR2 YYREEE (reference sequence). The CDR3 loop spans 17 amino acids. V was trimmed by 4 bases and J by 0 bases, leaving 14 bases between them.

The V and J genes are TRBV19 and TRBJ1-6; D uncertain. Trimming took off 4 bases at V and 6 bases at J, with 13 bases between the two ends. The CDR3 consists of 15 residues. Germline CDR1 and CDR2: LNHDA and SQIVND (reference sequence). The CDR3 DNA sequence: TGTGCCAGTAGTAGCGGGCCTACCCCTAATTCACCCCTCCACTTT. Amino acid sequence: CASSSGPTPNSPLHF.

The chain is built from TRBV20-1 and TRBJ1-2; the match to TRBD1 covers 7 bases. Looked up from germline, CDR1 is DFQATT and CDR2 is SNEGSKA (reference sequence). Unmatched junction bases numbered 5, after V lost 6 bases and J lost 7 bases. This CDR3 is built from 11 residues. As DNA, the CDR3 is TGCAGTGCGGAGGGGGCTTCTGGCTACACCTTC. It codes for CSAEGASGYTF.

The J gene is TRBJ2-5, the V gene TRBV9; no definite D call. The CDR3 runs 14 residues. In germline, CDR1 is SGDLS, CDR2 YYNGEE. V shed 0 bases and J shed 0 bases, with 6 bases lying between them. For the CDR3, the DNA is TGTGCCAGCAGCGTAGAAGCGTACCAAGAGACCCAGTACTTC. Translation gives CASSVEAYQETQYF.

This sequence joins TRBV10-3 and TRBJ1-1, with 7 bases that match TRBD1. Germline assignment: CDR1 ENHRY and CDR2 SYGVKD. V trimming: 2 bases; J trimming: 0 bases; junction bases outside the gene matches: 6. CDR3 length: 16 amino acids. CDR3 sequence (DNA): TGTGCCATCAGTGAGGTGGGACAGACAATGAACACTGAAGCTTTCTTT. Its protein is CAISEVGQTMNTEAFF.

This rearrangement joins TRBV19 to TRBJ1-2, with 7 bases that match TRBD1. Germline CDR1 is LNHDA and CDR2 is SQIVND (reference sequence). V gave up 4 bases and J gave up 4 bases; unmatched junction bases: 12. CDR3 length: 16 residues. The CDR3 DNA reads TGTGCCAGTAGTAGAGGACAGGTTTCTTATAGCTATGGCTACACCTTC. Translating gives CASSRGQVSYSYGYTF. Variable domain in full (rest from reference TRBV19 and TRBJ1-2): DGGITQSPKYLFRKEGQNVTLSCEQNLNHDAMYWYRQDPGQGLRLIYYSQIVNDFQKGDIAEGYSVSREKKESFPLTVTSAQKNPTAFYLCASSRGQVSYSYGYTFGSGTRLTVV.

The chain recombines TRBV27 with TRBJ1-2, with 8 positions matching TRBD1. Per the germline V gene, CDR1 is MNHEY and CDR2 is SMNVEV (reference sequence). The CDR3 contains 16 residues. V shed 4 bases, J shed 0 bases, and the junction held 7 bases outside the gene matches. CDR3 bases: TGTGCCAGCAGTTCATGGGACAGGAGAGCTAACTATGGCTACACCTTC. It translates to CASSSWDRRANYGYTF.

The chain employs TRBV28 and TRBJ1-5; D is possibly TRBD1 (5 bases). From germline, CDR1 is MDHEN and CDR2 SYDVKM. The V gene lost 7 bases and the J gene lost 0 bases, with 13 bases spanning the gap. The CDR3 loop spans 15 amino acids. The CDR3 DNA is TGTGCCAGCAATCGGGGGGACCTTAGCAATCAGCCCCAGCATTTT. Translation: CASNRGDLSNQPQHF.

This clone was detected only a few times. V usage is TRBV4-2 and J usage is TRBJ2-3; 7 positions agree with TRBD1. Trimming cost V 4 bases and J 0 bases; bases outside gene matches: 7. Germline CDR1 LGHNA, CDR2 YNFKEQ. This CDR3 contains 16 residues. The CDR3 DNA reads TGTGCCAGCAGCCCCGCAGGGGGACCTAGCACAGATACGCAGTATTTT. It codes for CASSPAGGPSTDTQYF.

Comments on this clone: Other DNA sequences in this sample translate to the same CDR3. The V and J genes are TRBV30 and TRBJ2-6; D possibly corresponds to TRBD2 (5 bases). The germline gives CDR1 GTSNPN, CDR2 SVGIG (reference sequence). Trimming left V 0 bases short and J 4 bases short, with 10 bases between. The CDR3 totals 15 residues. CDR3 residues: CAWSVLGSGANVLTF. CDR3 coding DNA: TGTGCCTGGAGTGTACTAGGGTCAGGGGCCAACGTCCTGACTTTC.